The rows below give T cell receptor beta chains drawn from one sample of a study of T cell responses to AZD1222 COVID-19 vaccine. Some clones are missing from TCRdb's copy, which holds only in-frame ones; the method was immunoSEQ multiplex PCR. The sample lists 95,000 to 100,000 clones; about 88% were seen once. The starting material was peripheral blood, obtained on day 0 of AZD1222 vaccination. The receptors originated from an adult in good health. CDR3s include the opening cysteine and the closing phenylalanine or tryptophan. The D gene is left open where the match is weak. Clone size is given for some rows only: seen once, a few or many times, or a class if the clone is expanded.

j_call d_call v_call clone_size cdr3_aa cdr3_nt
TRBJ2-1 . TRBV29-1 few CSGIFWGSYNEQFF TGCAGCGGAATCTTTTGGGGCTCCTACAATGAGCAGTTCTTC
TRBJ1-6 TRBD1 TRBV7-2 . CASSSYDRGNSPLHF TGTGCCAGCAGCTCTTACGACAGGGGTAATTCACCCCTCCACTTT
TRBJ1-1 . TRBV5-1 . CASSHPHQGPPVNTEAFF TGCGCCAGCAGCCATCCCCATCAGGGGCCTCCCGTGAACACTGAAGCTTTCTTT
TRBJ2-1 . TRBV2 . CASSEGAGWGNEQFF TGTGCCAGCAGTGAAGGTGCAGGGTGGGGAAATGAGCAGTTCTTC
TRBJ2-6 . TRBV7-9 . CASSLGAAAGANVLTF TGTGCCAGCAGCTTAGGGGCAGCCGCCGGGGCCAACGTCCTGACTTTC
TRBJ1-2 TRBD1 TRBV6-5 . CASSGTDYGYTF TGTGCCAGCAGCGGGACAGACTATGGCTACACCTTC
TRBJ2-7 TRBD2 TRBV6-1 . CASSAHTPGLAGGFSYEQYF TGTGCCAGCAGTGCCCATACCCCTGGACTAGCGGGAGGGTTTTCCTACGAGCAGTACTTC
TRBJ2-5 TRBD2 TRBV19 once CASRGLAGGETQYF TGTGCCAGCAGGGGACTAGCGGGAGGAGAGACCCAGTACTTC
TRBJ2-7 . TRBV6-1 . CASSELTQGGHRYF TGTGCCAGCAGTGAACTCACACAGGGGGGGCATCGGTACTTC
TRBJ1-2 . TRBV10-3 . CAISDSDLRGYTF TGTGCCATCAGTGACTCGGACCTTCGGGGCTACACCTTC
TRBJ1-2 . TRBV25-1 . CASNHGREVAYTF TGTGCCAGCAACCATGGCAGGGAGGTCGCTTACACCTTC
TRBJ2-7 . TRBV29-1 . CSAQGGYEQYF TGCAGCGCCCAGGGGGGGTACGAGCAGTACTTC
TRBJ1-1 . TRBV3-1/TRBV3-2 . CASSQAGTYINEAFF TGTGCCAGCAGCCAAGCGGGGACATATATTAATGAAGCTTTCTTT
TRBJ1-6 . TRBV2 . CASSERGAENSPLHF TGTGCCAGCAGTGAGAGGGGGGCGGAAAATTCACCCCTCCACTTT
TRBJ2-1 TRBD1 TRBV7-9 . CASSSGQGASYNEQFF TGTGCCAGCAGCTCCGGACAGGGGGCCTCCTACAATGAGCAGTTCTTC
TRBJ1-2 . TRBV5-1 few CASSLEAAPGAYGYTF TGCGCCAGCAGCTTGGAGGCAGCCCCCGGGGCTTATGGCTACACCTTC
TRBJ2-3 . TRBV9 . CASADLTDTQYF TGTGCCAGCGCGGACCTCACAGATACGCAGTATTTT
TRBJ1-3 . TRBV6-4 . CASSEEIGNTIYF TGTGCCAGCAGTGAAGAAATTGGAAACACCATATATTTT
TRBJ1-5 . TRBV19 . CASSIVIIVYSNQPQHF TGTGCCAGTAGTATCGTGATTATTGTCTATAGCAATCAGCCCCAGCATTTT
TRBJ1-5 . TRBV12-5 few CASGLRGPEPQHF TGTGCTAGTGGCCTCAGGGGTCCGGAGCCCCAGCATTTT
TRBJ1-2 . TRBV5-6 . CASSLYRSYGYTF TGTGCCAGCAGCTTGTACAGGAGCTATGGCTACACCTTC
TRBJ2-1 . TRBV19 . CASSIVRGNHEQFF TGTGCCAGTAGTATAGTGAGGGGGAACCATGAGCAGTTCTTC
TRBJ2-7 . TRBV5-6 few CASSWQQSAYEQYF TGTGCCAGCAGCTGGCAGCAGTCCGCCTACGAGCAGTACTTC
TRBJ1-1 . TRBV6-2/TRBV6-3 few CASSSQGTEAFF TGTGCCAGCAGTAGTCAGGGGACTGAAGCTTTCTTT
TRBJ2-7 TRBD2 TRBV2 . CASPESPGLAGDSPYEQYF TGTGCCAGTCCTGAGAGCCCCGGACTAGCGGGTGATTCTCCCTACGAGCAGTACTTC
TRBJ1-6 . TRBV9 . CASSVVGNSPLHF TGTGCCAGCAGCGTAGTCGGTAATTCACCCCTCCACTTT
TRBJ1-1 . TRBV7-2 . CASSPAEARSEAFF TGTGCCAGCAGCCCAGCAGAAGCGAGGTCTGAAGCTTTCTTT
TRBJ2-1 TRBD1 TRBV7-7 . CASSPGDRGLYNEQFF TGTGCCAGCAGCCCAGGGGACAGGGGCTTATACAATGAGCAGTTCTTC
TRBJ2-1 . TRBV20-1 . CSASSGAVYNEQFF TGCAGTGCTAGTTCGGGGGCGGTCTACAATGAGCAGTTCTTC
TRBJ2-7 TRBD1 TRBV7-3 . CASSLGGTGVNPGREQYF TGTGCCAGCAGCTTAGGCGGGACAGGGGTCAACCCAGGGAGAGAGCAGTACTTC
TRBJ1-6 TRBD1 TRBV6-1 . CASSALATGHNSPLHF TGTGCCAGCAGTGCCCTCGCGACAGGGCATAATTCACCCCTCCACTTT
TRBJ1-4 . TRBV28 . CASSSIREKLFF TGTGCCAGCAGCTCCATCCGCGAAAAACTGTTTTTT
TRBJ1-1 TRBD1 TRBV7-9 . CASSLRGQVNTEAFF TGTGCCAGCAGCTTAAGAGGACAGGTGAACACTGAAGCTTTCTTT
TRBJ2-7 . TRBV15 . CATSREGGSGSYEQYF TGTGCCACCAGCAGGGAGGGGGGTAGTGGGTCCTACGAGCAGTACTTC
TRBJ2-3 . TRBV11-2 . CASSNRRDTSTDTQYF TGTGCCAGCAGCAACCGGAGGGATACTAGCACAGATACGCAGTATTTT
TRBJ1-5 . TRBV2 . CASSDSNQPQHF TGTGCCAGCAGTGATTCCAATCAGCCCCAGCATTTT
TRBJ1-5 . TRBV30 . CAWSNSSNQPQHF TGTGCCTGGAGCAACAGTAGCAATCAGCCCCAGCATTTT
TRBJ1-1 . TRBV19 . CASIGRVNTEAFF TGTGCCAGTATTGGCAGGGTGAACACTGAAGCTTTCTTT
TRBJ2-2 TRBD2 TRBV5-1 . CASGTIGAGDAGELFF TGCGCCAGCGGCACTATTGGAGCGGGAGATGCCGGGGAGCTGTTTTTT
TRBJ2-1 . TRBV14 . CASSQELRQGPQFF TGTGCCAGCAGCCAAGAACTGAGGCAGGGTCCGCAGTTCTTC